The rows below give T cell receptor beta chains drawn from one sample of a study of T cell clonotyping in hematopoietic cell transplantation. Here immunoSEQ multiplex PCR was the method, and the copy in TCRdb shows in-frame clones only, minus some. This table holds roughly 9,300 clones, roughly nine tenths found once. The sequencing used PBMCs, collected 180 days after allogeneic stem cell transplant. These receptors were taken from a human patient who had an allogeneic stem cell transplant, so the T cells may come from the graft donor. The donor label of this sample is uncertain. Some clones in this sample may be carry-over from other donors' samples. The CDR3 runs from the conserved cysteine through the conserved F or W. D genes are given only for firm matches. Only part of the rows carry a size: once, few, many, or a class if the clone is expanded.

CDR3: CSANNQETQYF
DNA: TGCAGTGCTAACAATCAAGAGACCCAGTACTTC
size: NA
D: NA
J: TRBJ2-5
V: TRBV20-1

CDR3: CSVESQGAGEAFF
DNA: TGCAGCGTTGAATCACAGGGGGCAGGTGAAGCTTTCTTT
size: NA
D: TRBD1
J: TRBJ1-1
V: TRBV29-1

CDR3: CASSPGGLLRDYGYTF
DNA: TGTGCCAGCAGCCCTGGGGGTCTCCTGCGGGACTATGGCTACACCTTC
size: NA
D: NA
J: TRBJ1-2
V: TRBV5-8

CDR3: CASSPGTEETQYF
DNA: TGTGCCAGCAGCCCGGGGACAGAAGAGACCCAGTACTTC
size: NA
D: TRBD1
J: TRBJ2-5
V: TRBV11-1

CDR3: CASSYSRTSGRAEQFF
DNA: TGTGCCAGCAGTTACTCCCGGACTAGCGGGCGGGCGGAGCAGTTCTTC
size: NA
D: TRBD2
J: TRBJ2-1
V: TRBV6-5

CDR3: CASSERVSGNTIYF
DNA: TGTGCCAGCAGCGAGAGAGTTTCTGGAAACACCATATATTTT
size: NA
D: NA
J: TRBJ1-3
V: TRBV6-5

CDR3: CASSFSRPNTEAFF
DNA: TGCGCCAGCAGTTTCAGTCGTCCGAACACTGAAGCTTTCTTT
size: NA
D: NA
J: TRBJ1-1
V: TRBV5-1

CDR3: CASSKKAGDLSYEQYF
DNA: TGTGCCAGCAGCAAAAAAGCGGGGGACCTCTCCTACGAGCAGTACTTC
size: few
D: TRBD2
J: TRBJ2-7
V: TRBV7-2

CDR3: CASSQNRGQGNYGYTF
DNA: TGCGCCAGCAGCCAGAACAGGGGGCAGGGAAACTATGGCTACACCTTC
size: once
D: TRBD1
J: TRBJ1-2
V: TRBV5-1

CDR3: CASSPTRTGGGYTF
DNA: TGTGCCAGCAGCCCAACCAGGACAGGGGGGGGCTACACCTTC
size: NA
D: TRBD1
J: TRBJ1-2
V: TRBV5-4

CDR3: CASKEQRGRETQYF
DNA: TGTGCCAGCAAAGAGCAGCGGGGGAGAGAGACCCAGTACTTC
size: NA
D: TRBD2
J: TRBJ2-5
V: TRBV2

CDR3: CASSFGTYSSYEQYF
DNA: TGTGCCAGCAGCTTCGGGACTTATAGCTCCTACGAGCAGTACTTC
size: NA
D: NA
J: TRBJ2-7
V: TRBV7-2

CDR3: CASSSSRISYGYTF
DNA: TGTGCCAGCAGTTCTAGTAGGATCAGCTATGGCTACACCTTC
size: once
D: NA
J: TRBJ1-2
V: TRBV27

CDR3: CASSGTASGDFYEQYF
DNA: TGTGCCAGCAGTGGGACCGCTAGCGGGGATTTCTACGAGCAGTACTTC
size: once
D: TRBD2
J: TRBJ2-7
V: TRBV28

CDR3: CAWSLTANTEAFF
DNA: TGTGCCTGGAGTTTGACAGCGAACACTGAAGCTTTCTTT
size: NA
D: NA
J: TRBJ1-1
V: TRBV30

CDR3: CASSLGAGNYEQYF
DNA: TGTGCCAGCAGCTTGGGTGCAGGGAACTACGAGCAGTACTTC
size: few
D: NA
J: TRBJ2-7
V: TRBV7-9

CDR3: CASRLTEDYGYTF
DNA: TGTGCCAGCAGACTGACAGAGGACTATGGCTACACCTTC
size: few
D: NA
J: TRBJ1-2
V: TRBV6-5

CDR3: CASSLEGQGPDTQYF
DNA: TGTGCCAGCAGCTTAGAGGGACAGGGTCCAGATACGCAGTATTTT
size: NA
D: TRBD1
J: TRBJ2-3
V: TRBV13

CDR3: CASSQGLNQAYNEQFF
DNA: TGTGCCAGCTCACAGGGACTCAATCAAGCATACAATGAGCAGTTCTTC
size: NA
D: NA
J: TRBJ2-1
V: TRBV18

CDR3: CASTFMGSGGHYNSPLHF
DNA: TGTGCCAGTACCTTTATGGGCTCCGGAGGCCATTATAATTCACCCCTCCACTTT
size: once
D: NA
J: TRBJ1-6
V: TRBV19

CDR3: CVSFGGRTGELFF
DNA: TGTGTCTCTTTTGGCGGGCGCACCGGGGAGCTGTTTTTT
size: NA
D: NA
J: TRBJ2-2
V: TRBV28

CDR3: CASSQSSAGMNTEAFF
DNA: TGCGCCAGCAGCCAAAGTTCGGCGGGTATGAACACTGAAGCTTTCTTT
size: few
D: NA
J: TRBJ1-1
V: TRBV4-1

CDR3: CASSPFHWGFTEAFF
DNA: TGTGCCAGCAGCCCCTTTCACTGGGGCTTCACTGAAGCTTTCTTT
size: NA
D: NA
J: TRBJ1-1
V: TRBV6-5

CDR3: CAWSALSRGTEAFF
DNA: TGTGCCTGGAGTGCGTTATCCAGGGGGACTGAAGCTTTCTTT
size: few
D: TRBD1
J: TRBJ1-1
V: TRBV30

CDR3: CAWSRDKKSGGQYF
DNA: TGTGCCTGGAGTAGGGACAAGAAATCTGGTGGGCAGTACTTC
size: once
D: NA
J: TRBJ2-7
V: TRBV30

CDR3: CASSFTVSNQPQHF
DNA: TGCGCCAGCAGCTTTACGGTGAGCAATCAGCCCCAGCATTTT
size: NA
D: NA
J: TRBJ1-5
V: TRBV4-1

CDR3: CASSLTGFGAYEQYF
DNA: TGCGCCAGCAGCTTGACAGGGTTTGGGGCCTACGAGCAGTACTTC
size: NA
D: NA
J: TRBJ2-7
V: TRBV5-1

CDR3: CASSPTGRTAYEQYF
DNA: TGTGCCAGCAGCCCTACGGGACGCACAGCCTACGAGCAGTACTTC
size: NA
D: NA
J: TRBJ2-7
V: TRBV7-8

CDR3: CASSFGTTSNYGYTF
DNA: TGTGCCAGCAGCTTCGGGACAACTTCTAACTATGGCTACACCTTC
size: NA
D: NA
J: TRBJ1-2
V: TRBV9

CDR3: CASSWGPDYEQYF
DNA: TGCGCCAGCAGCTGGGGGCCGGACTACGAGCAGTACTTC
size: NA
D: NA
J: TRBJ2-7
V: TRBV5-1

CDR3: CASSQGAGRGGYTF
DNA: TGCGCCAGCAGCCAAGGTGCAGGGAGAGGAGGCTACACCTTC
size: NA
D: NA
J: TRBJ1-2
V: TRBV4-3

CDR3: CASGTSTDTQYF
DNA: TGTGCCTCCGGGACTAGCACAGATACGCAGTATTTT
size: NA
D: NA
J: TRBJ2-3
V: TRBV2

CDR3: CASKSFQHGYTF
DNA: TGTGCCAGCAAATCTTTCCAGCATGGCTACACCTTC
size: NA
D: NA
J: TRBJ1-2
V: TRBV28

CDR3: CAIQGRRPGGEQYF
DNA: TGTGCCATCCAGGGTCGCAGGCCGGGCGGAGAGCAGTACTTC
size: NA
D: NA
J: TRBJ2-7
V: TRBV6-6

CDR3: CASSRLIGGVYEQYF
DNA: TGTGCCAGCAGTCGACTTATCGGGGGCGTGTACGAGCAGTACTTC
size: NA
D: NA
J: TRBJ2-7
V: TRBV7-8

CDR3: CASSLEQETQYF
DNA: TGCGCCAGCAGCTTGGAACAAGAGACCCAGTACTTC
size: NA
D: NA
J: TRBJ2-5
V: TRBV5-1

CDR3: CASSLLPGTPSYEQYF
DNA: TGTGCCAGCAGTTTACTGCCGGGGACTCCTTCCTACGAGCAGTACTTC
size: NA
D: NA
J: TRBJ2-7
V: TRBV27

CDR3: CASTVSGGESYGYTF
DNA: TGTGCCAGCACTGTTTCGGGGGGCGAAAGCTATGGCTACACCTTC
size: NA
D: NA
J: TRBJ1-2
V: TRBV27

CDR3: CASSLDQITGELFF
DNA: TGTGCCAGCAGCTTAGATCAAATAACCGGGGAGCTGTTTTTT
size: once
D: NA
J: TRBJ2-2
V: TRBV11-3

CDR3: CASSQPVGSTDTQYF
DNA: TGCGCCAGCAGCCAACCGGTGGGGAGCACAGATACGCAGTATTTT
size: NA
D: NA
J: TRBJ2-3
V: TRBV5-1

CDR3: CASRHGTSDSYNSPLHF
DNA: TGTGCCAGCAGACATGGGACATCTGACTCCTATAATTCACCCCTCCACTTT
size: NA
D: NA
J: TRBJ1-6
V: TRBV4-2

CDR3: CASTQAGINSPLHF
DNA: TGTGCCAGCACCCAGGCGGGTATTAATTCACCCCTCCACTTT
size: NA
D: NA
J: TRBJ1-6
V: TRBV7-8

CDR3: CASSFGVSQPQHF
DNA: TGTGCCAGCAGTTTCGGAGTAAGTCAGCCCCAGCATTTT
size: NA
D: NA
J: TRBJ1-5
V: TRBV28

CDR3: CASSWAPSYEQYF
DNA: TGTGCCAGCAGCTGGGCTCCTTCCTACGAGCAGTACTTC
size: NA
D: NA
J: TRBJ2-7
V: TRBV2

CDR3: CASSSRELRSNQPQHF
DNA: TGTGCCAGCAGCTCCCGGGAGCTGCGTAGCAATCAGCCCCAGCATTTT
size: NA
D: NA
J: TRBJ1-5
V: TRBV5-5

CDR3: CASSPDRGPNQPQHF
DNA: TGTGCCAGCAGCCCCGACAGGGGGCCTAATCAGCCCCAGCATTTT
size: NA
D: TRBD1
J: TRBJ1-5
V: TRBV6-5

CDR3: CAISEDNPNTEAFF
DNA: TGTGCCATCAGTGAAGACAACCCGAACACTGAAGCTTTCTTT
size: few
D: NA
J: TRBJ1-1
V: TRBV10-3

CDR3: CASSFLSMPAYGYTF
DNA: TGTGCCAGCAGTTTCCTAAGTATGCCGGCCTATGGCTACACCTTC
size: NA
D: NA
J: TRBJ1-2
V: TRBV7-2

CDR3: CASRAGQGHGYTF
DNA: TGTGCCAGCAGAGCCGGACAGGGTCATGGCTACACCTTC
size: NA
D: TRBD1
J: TRBJ1-2
V: TRBV6-4

CDR3: CASSIGTGSSYEQYF
DNA: TGTGCCAGTAGTATAGGGACGGGGAGCTCCTACGAGCAGTACTTC
size: NA
D: NA
J: TRBJ2-7
V: TRBV19

CDR3: CASSGPGTGKNEQFF
DNA: TGTGCCAGCAGTGGCCCCGGGACAGGGAAGAATGAGCAGTTCTTC
size: NA
D: TRBD1
J: TRBJ2-1
V: TRBV6-6

CDR3: CASSQDPSGTGNNQPQHF
DNA: TGCGCCAGCAGCCAAGATCCCTCCGGGACAGGTAACAATCAGCCCCAGCATTTT
size: NA
D: TRBD1
J: TRBJ1-5
V: TRBV4-1

CDR3: CASSNRAGVDYGYTF
DNA: TGTGCCAGCAGTAACCGGGCGGGGGTAGACTATGGCTACACCTTC
size: NA
D: NA
J: TRBJ1-2
V: TRBV11-2

CDR3: CASSQEPPLQQGTGELFF
DNA: TGCGCCAGCAGCCAAGAGCCCCCCCTTCAACAGGGTACCGGGGAGCTGTTTTTT
size: NA
D: NA
J: TRBJ2-2
V: TRBV4-3

CDR3: CASSVRGINQPQHF
DNA: TGTGCCAGCAGTGTTCGTGGAATTAATCAGCCCCAGCATTTT
size: NA
D: NA
J: TRBJ1-5
V: TRBV2

CDR3: CSLVGGPSSGTDTQYF
DNA: TGCAGCCTTGTTGGGGGCCCCTCTAGCGGCACAGATACGCAGTATTTT
size: NA
D: NA
J: TRBJ2-3
V: TRBV29-1